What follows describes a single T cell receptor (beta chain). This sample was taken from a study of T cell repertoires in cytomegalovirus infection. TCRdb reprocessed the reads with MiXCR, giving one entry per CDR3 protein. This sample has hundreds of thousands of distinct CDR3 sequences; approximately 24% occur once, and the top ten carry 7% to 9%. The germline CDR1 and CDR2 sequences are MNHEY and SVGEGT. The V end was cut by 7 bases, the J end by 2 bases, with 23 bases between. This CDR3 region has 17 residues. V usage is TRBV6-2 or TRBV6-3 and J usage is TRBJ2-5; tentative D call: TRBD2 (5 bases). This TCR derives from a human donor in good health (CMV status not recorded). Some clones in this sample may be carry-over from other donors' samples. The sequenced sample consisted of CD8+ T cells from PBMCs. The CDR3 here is CASTTPPEREGQETQYF. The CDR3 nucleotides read TGTGCCAGCACCACACCCCCCGAGAGGGAAGGACAAGAGACCCAGTACTTC.